These 15 T cell receptor beta chains were sequenced from one sample in a study of graft-versus-host responses after intestinal transplantation (dated by TCRdb to the early 2020s). Libraries were constructed by the immunoSEQ multiplex PCR assay. In its TCRdb copy, this immuneACCESS table keeps in-frame sequences only and misses some clones. Where compared with another copy, unresolved V genes explain less than half of these, and the others have no known cause. The sample table records around 20,000 clones; 90% of these occur just once. 1.9% of the sample is taken by the ten largest. The specimen comprised PBMCs, sampled less than 400 days after transplant. Receptors originate from a human patient who received an intestinal transplant, so some T cells may come from the graft donor.

This clone is a singleton in its sample. The chain joins TRBV6-4 to TRBJ2-3; 9 bases map to TRBD2. This CDR3 comprises 16 residues. V dropped 0 bases and J dropped 2; count of bases not matched to a gene: 3. Germline-derived CDR1 and CDR2 are MRHNA and SNTAGT. The CDR3 sequence: CASSDSSSGATDTQYF. CDR3 DNA: TGTGCCAGCAGTGACTCGTCTAGCGGGGCCACAGATACGCAGTATTTT.

The chain has TRBV6-5 and TRBJ1-2; D gene unclear. CDR1 MNHEY and CDR2 SVGAGI come from the germline V gene. The CDR3 has 15 amino acids. The V end lost 0 bases, the J end lost 4 bases, and 12 bases lay between the germline ends. The CDR3 coding sequence is TGTGCCAGCAGTTACTCGCGGGCGTCGAGCTATGGCTACACCTTC. This translates into CASSYSRASSYGYTF.

The chain joins TRBV2 to TRBJ1-1, with D possibly being TRBD1 (6 bases). Germline V CDR1 and CDR2: SNHLY, FYNNEI. This CDR3 comprises 14 residues. Trimming left V 7 bases short and J 1 base short, with 13 bases between. CDR3: CASNGGHTNTEAFF. CDR3 bases: TGTGCCAGCAATGGGGGACATACGAACACTGAAGCTTTCTTT.

The chain couples TRBV11-2 to TRBJ1-1; no clear D gene. Per the germline V gene, CDR1 is SGHAT and CDR2 is FQNNGV. V lost 1 base, J lost 7 bases, and 4 bases lay in between. There are 11 residues in the CDR3. The CDR3 nucleotides are TGTGCCAGCAGCTTAGTGAATGAAGCTTTCTTT. Translated: CASSLVNEAFF.

The chain has TRBV7-9 and TRBJ1-2; 10 bases agree with TRBD1. The germline gives CDR1 SEHNR, CDR2 FQNEAQ (reference sequence). Germline trimming cut 3 bases from V and 5 bases from J; bases unmatched to any gene: 9. The CDR3 totals 16 residues. The DNA of the CDR3 is TGTGCCAGCAGCTTGGCGTGGGACAGGGGTCCGTATGGCTACACCTTC. Its translation is CASSLAWDRGPYGYTF. Filled out from reference TRBV7-9 and TRBJ1-2, the complete variable domain reads DTGVSQNPRHKITKRGQNVTFRCDPISEHNRLYWYRQTLGQGPEFLTYFQNEAQLEKSRLLSDRFSAERPKGSFSTLEIQRTEQGDSAMYLCASSLAWDRGPYGYTFGSGTRLTVV.

The chain uses TRBV9 and TRBJ1-3, with TRBD1 as a possible D gene (5 bases). Germline V CDR1 and CDR2: SGDLS, YYNGEE. Deletions cut 4 bases from V and 1 base from J, with 12 bases between. The CDR3 length is 15 residues. The CDR3 sequence is CASSIASGSGNTIYF. The CDR3 bases are TGTGCCAGCAGCATCGCCTCAGGGTCTGGAAACACCATATATTTT.

V is TRBV5-6 and J is TRBJ2-1; 9 positions agree with TRBD2. The germline V gene has CDR1 SGHDT and CDR2 YYEEEE. The V segment lost 0 bases and the J segment 4 bases; nucleotides outside the gene matches: 5. CDR3 size: 16 residues. The CDR3 sequence is CASSLDLAGFYNEQFF. Written as DNA, the CDR3 is TGTGCCAGCAGCTTGGACCTAGCGGGGTTTTACAATGAGCAGTTCTTC.

The chain joins TRBV29-1 to TRBJ1-2, with 10 bases fitting TRBD1. Looked up from germline, CDR1 is SQVTM and CDR2 is ANQGSEA. The CDR3 is made up of 14 amino acids. V gave up 7 bases and J gave up 4 bases; unmatched junction bases: 9. The CDR3 here is CSASGTGVPYGYTF. The DNA for the CDR3 is TGCAGCGCGTCCGGGACAGGGGTTCCCTATGGCTACACCTTC. The whole variable domain, remainder taken from reference TRBV29-1 and TRBJ1-2, is SAVISQKPSRDICQRGTSLTIQCQVDSQVTMMFWYRQQPGQSLTLIATANQGSEATYESGFVIDKFPISRPNLTFSTLTVSNMSPEDSSIYLCSASGTGVPYGYTFGSGTRLTVV.

The chain uses TRBV9 and TRBJ2-5; D is unresolved. Germline assignment: CDR1 SGDLS and CDR2 YYNGEE. This CDR3 has 14 amino acids. Trimming took off 2 bases at V and 2 bases at J, with 10 bases between the two ends. CDR3 protein: CASSVGPLQETQYF. The DNA of the CDR3 is TGTGCCAGCAGCGTTGGACCGCTTCAAGAGACCCAGTACTTC. Full variable domain (rest looked up from reference TRBV9 and TRBJ2-5): DSGVTQTPKHLITATGQRVTLRCSPRSGDLSVYWYQQSLDQGLQFLIQYYNGEERAKGNILERFSAQQFPDLHSELNLSSLELGDSALYFCASSVGPLQETQYFGPGTRLLVL.

V gene TRBV4-2 combines with J gene TRBJ2-1; D is possibly TRBD1 (6 bases). Looked up from germline, CDR1 is LGHNA and CDR2 is YNFKEQ. The CDR3 spans 17 residues. Deletions cut 0 bases from V and 16 bases from J, with 28 bases between. CDR3 sequence: CASSQDWGRWAAVREFF. DNA for the CDR3: TGTGCCAGCAGCCAAGATTGGGGGCGGTGGGCCGCCGTGAGGGAATTCTTC.

The chain carries TRBV11-3 and TRBJ1-1, with D unclear. Germline CDR1 and CDR2: SGHNT and YENEEA. The CDR3 has 14 residues. The V gene lost 1 base and the J gene lost 0 bases, with 6 bases spanning the gap. CDR3 DNA: TGTGCCAGCAGCTTAGGGGCCGTGAACACTGAAGCTTTCTTT. This gives the protein CASSLGAVNTEAFF.

For this clone: At one boundary the junction diverges from the germline segment, which might be a read error. The J gene is TRBJ1-2, the V gene TRBV7-2, with no clear D. Germline V gene sequence: CDR1 SGHTA, CDR2 FQGNSA. The CDR3 has 14 residues. The CDR3 sequence: CASNLARGNYGYTF. The DNA of the CDR3 is TGTGCCAGCAACTTAGCCCGGGGTAATTATGGCTACACCTTC.

CDR3: CASTPGTGNYGYTF. The CDR3 bases are TGTGCCAGCACCCCCGGGACAGGGAACTATGGCTACACCTTC. The chain couples TRBV6-6 to TRBJ1-2, with TRBD1 matching 9 bases. CDR1 and CDR2 (germline): MNHNY, SVGAGI (reference sequence). CDR3 size: 14 residues. Trimming cost V 7 bases and J 2 bases; bases outside gene matches: 5.

This chain's CDR3 is CSVSKAPGRTDTQYF. The CDR3 DNA follows: TGCAGCGTCTCTAAAGCCCCAGGGAGGACAGATACGCAGTATTTT. This chain uses TRBV29-1 with TRBJ2-3; tentatively, D is TRBD2 (6 bases). V was cut by 6 bases and J by 3 bases, with 19 bases left in between. CDR3 length: 15 residues. Per germline, CDR1 SQVTM and CDR2 ANQGSEA.

The rearrangement links TRBV14 to TRBJ2-7; possibly TRBD2 for D (6 bases). Looked up from germline, CDR1 is SGHDN and CDR2 is FVKESK. The CDR3 sequence is 15 residues long. Trimming removed 1 base from V and 5 bases from J, with 15 bases in between. CDR3 sequence (DNA): TGTGCCAGCAGCCAAGGGTTCCGGGGGTTCGACGAGCAGTACTTC. Protein product: CASSQGFRGFDEQYF.